The 21 T cell receptor beta chains presented below share a single source sample, sequenced in a study of cytotoxic CD8 clonotypes in ibrutinib-treated CLL. Repertoires were generated with immunoSEQ multiplex PCR, while TCRdb's copy carries only in-frame clones and drops some. The sample yields 160,000 or so clones, more than 70% seen once. The sample here was PBMCs, taken at disease progression, from a patient treated with ibrutinib. These receptors originate from a human donor with chronic lymphocytic leukemia.

The genes are TRBV10-3 and TRBJ2-1; TRBD2 matches 9 bases. The germline gives CDR1 ENHRY, CDR2 SYGVKD. The V segment lost 3 bases and the J segment 5 bases; nucleotides outside the gene matches: 8. This CDR3 region has 16 residues. The CDR3 DNA reads TGTGCCATCAGTGAAGTAGCGGGAGCTGACAACAATGAGCAGTTCTTC. Amino acid sequence: CAISEVAGADNNEQFF.

V is TRBV7-3 and J is TRBJ2-5; D remains unclear. The CDR3 has 14 amino acids. The ends were cut back, 2 bases at V and 2 bases at J, with 9 bases in the middle. The germline V gene encodes CDR1 SGHTA and CDR2 FQGTGA. CDR3 residues: CASSLGGNQETQYF. The CDR3 DNA sequence: TGTGCCAGCAGCTTAGGTGGGAATCAAGAGACCCAGTACTTC.

The rearrangement uses TRBV19 and TRBJ1-5; a weak D match, TRBD1 (5 bases). Germline-derived CDR1 and CDR2 are LNHDA and SQIVND (reference sequence). There are 17 residues in the CDR3. Trimming stripped 5 bases from V and 0 bases from J, with 17 bases between. The CDR3 is CASSQNYRWNSNQPQHF. Here the CDR3 DNA reads TGTGCCAGTAGTCAAAACTACAGGTGGAATAGCAATCAGCCCCAGCATTTT.

The chain joins TRBV2 to TRBJ2-1; 10 positions agree with TRBD2. The germline V gene has CDR1 SNHLY and CDR2 FYNNEI. The CDR3 extends over 13 amino acids. J was trimmed by 14 bases and V by 6 bases; bases with no gene match: 10. CDR3 DNA sequence: TGTGCCAGCAGACCGGGACTAGCGATTAAGGAGTTCTTC. Protein product: CASRPGLAIKEFF.

This clone has a single count. The chain employs TRBV5-1 and TRBJ1-4, with D tentatively TRBD1 (5 bases). V was trimmed by 2 bases and J by 8 bases, leaving 22 bases between them. The CDR3 is 17 residues long. CDR1 SGHRS and CDR2 YFSETQ come from the germline V gene. The CDR3 loop is CASSLLSSGTAKEKLFF. In nucleotides, the CDR3 is TGCGCCAGCAGCTTACTTAGTTCCGGGACGGCCAAGGAAAAACTGTTTTTT.

The chain has TRBV27 and TRBJ2-3; 15 bases match TRBD2. Losses at the gene ends were 4 bases for V and 2 bases for J; bases not matched to a gene: 13. In germline, CDR1 is MNHEY, CDR2 SMNVEV (reference sequence). CDR3 length equals 20 residues. The CDR3 DNA sequence: TGTGCCAGCAGTTCACCGGGACTAGCGGGGGGATCGGCGTCCACAGATACGCAGTATTTT. Protein sequence: CASSSPGLAGGSASTDTQYF.

This chain's CDR3 is CAIMRPTGGAEWRRDGYTF. CDR3 bases: TGTGCCATCATGAGACCGACAGGGGGGGCGGAATGGCGACGGGATGGCTACACCTTC. The genes are TRBV10-3 and TRBJ1-2; TRBD1 aligns across 9 bases. V was pared by 7 bases and J by 6 bases, with 24 bases of the junction left unmatched. From germline, CDR1 is ENHRY and CDR2 SYGVKD. The CDR3 totals 19 residues.

The chain combines TRBV6-1 with TRBJ2-7, with 8 bases lining up with TRBD2. Per the germline V gene, CDR1 is MNHNS and CDR2 is SASEGT. The CDR3 loop spans 15 amino acids. With V trimmed by 4 bases and J by 2 bases, 7 bases remained unmatched. The CDR3 coding sequence is TGTGCCAGCAGTGCATATACTAGCGGCCCCTACGAGCAGTACTTC. Its protein is CASSAYTSGPYEQYF.

In DNA, the CDR3 is TGTGCCAGCAGCTTAGTTTGGCCCCCCATTGGCCACAAAAACATTCAGTACTTC. Translated: CASSLVWPPIGHKNIQYF. The chain joins TRBV11-2 to TRBJ2-4; D is uncertain. The CDR3 is 18 amino acids. The germline V gene encodes CDR1 SGHAT and CDR2 FQNNGV. Between the trimmed V and J ends, which lost 1 base and 3 bases, there was a span of 19 bases.

The V gene is TRBV27, the J gene TRBJ2-2; 7 bases are shared with TRBD2. The J segment lost 3 bases and the V segment lost 6 bases, leaving 13 bases of the junction unmatched. Germline CDR1 reads MNHEY; CDR2 reads SMNVEV (reference sequence). This CDR3 has 17 amino acids. The DNA for the CDR3 is TGTGCCAGCAGCCTGAGTCGTCGGCTAGCGGACACCGGGGAGCTGTTTTTT. Translation gives CASSLSRRLADTGELFF.

This chain uses TRBV4-3 with TRBJ2-7; 10 bases line up with TRBD2. This CDR3 comprises 16 residues. J was trimmed by 6 bases and V by 3 bases; bases with no gene match: 11. Germline CDR1 is LGHNA and CDR2 is YSLEER. The CDR3 DNA is TGCGCCAGCAGCCAGGCCCTAGCGGGAGCGGGGTGCGAGCAGTACTTC. This translates into CASSQALAGAGCEQYF.

The chain has TRBV6-6 and TRBJ2-7; 8 bases align to TRBD2. V was clipped by 6 bases and J by 1 base; unmatched bases: 11. Per germline, CDR1 MNHNY and CDR2 SVGAGI (reference sequence). This CDR3 has 16 amino acids. CDR3 sequence (DNA): TGTGCCAGCAGAAAGGGAGGGTTAGCGGGATCCTACGAGCAGTACTTC. Its translation: CASRKGGLAGSYEQYF.

This chain uses TRBV30 with TRBJ2-5; tentative D call: TRBD1 (5 bases). The CDR3 runs 13 residues. With 1 base removed from V and 5 bases from J, the gap between germline ends came to 11 bases. Germline V gene data show CDR1 as GTSNPN and CDR2 as SVGIG (reference sequence). The CDR3 DNA is TGTGCCTGGAGTGGGGGTAGGGGTGAGACCCAGTACTTC. Its protein product is CAWSGGRGETQYF. Using reference TRBV30 and TRBJ2-5 for the parts outside the CDR3, the full variable domain is SQTIHQWPATLVQPVGSPLSLECTVEGTSNPNLYWYRQAAGRGLQLLFYSVGIGQISSEVPQNLSASRPQDRQFILSSKKLLLSDSGFYLCAWSGGRGETQYFGPGTRLLVL.

The rearrangement links TRBV18 to TRBJ2-2; 7 bases map to TRBD2. Germline V gene lookup returns CDR1 KGHSH and CDR2 LQKENI. The CDR3 is 15 amino acids. Germline trimming cut 6 bases from V and 8 bases from J; bases unmatched to any gene: 12. The CDR3 DNA sequence: TGTGCCAGCTCGCCGAAAACTAGCGTTCGAGGGGAGCTGTTTTTT. It yields the protein CASSPKTSVRGELFF.

The V gene is TRBV7-6, the J gene TRBJ2-7; 9 bases are a match to TRBD1. The trim removed 4 bases at V and 4 bases at J, leaving 5 bases unmatched. This CDR3 is 14 amino acids long. Germline-derived CDR1 and CDR2 are SGHVS and FNYEAQ. The CDR3 DNA reads as TGTGCCAGCAGCTGGGGGGACAGGGATTACGAGCAGTACTTC. Amino acid sequence: CASSWGDRDYEQYF.

The J gene is TRBJ1-1, the V gene TRBV7-3; D is uncertain. Trimming took 7 bases from V and 1 from J, leaving 16 bases between them. From germline, CDR1 is SGHTA and CDR2 FQGTGA. There are 15 residues in the CDR3. CDR3 sequence reads: CASKLSESRNTEAFF. CDR3 nucleotides: TGTGCCAGCAAACTTTCGGAAAGTCGGAACACTGAAGCTTTCTTT.

About this clone itself: A read error may account for a junction end that differs from germline. The genes are TRBV6-1 and TRBJ1-2; TRBD1 aligns across 10 bases. CDR1 is MNHNS, CDR2 SASEGT, per germline. This CDR3 has 16 residues. CDR3 residues: CAISEPGQGSVYGYTF. The CDR3 DNA reads TGTGCCATCAGTGAGCCGGGACAGGGGTCTGTCTATGGCTACACCTTC.

The CDR3 sequence: CASSDPGTGPIEQYF. The CDR3 DNA sequence: TGCGCCAGCAGTGACCCCGGGACAGGCCCTATCGAGCAGTACTTC. The V gene is TRBV10-1, the J gene TRBJ2-7; 8 nucleotides line up with TRBD1. J gave up 6 bases and V 3 bases, and 10 bases lay outside the gene matches. CDR1 and CDR2 (germline): WNHNN, SYGVQD (reference sequence). The CDR3 sequence is 15 residues long.

V is TRBV11-2 and J is TRBJ1-4, with 7 bases aligning to TRBD1. Trimming took 4 bases from V and 11 from J; bases not matched to a gene: 7. In germline, CDR1 is SGHAT, CDR2 FQNNGV. The CDR3 contains 13 residues. The CDR3 spells CASSSTGVGKLFF. The CDR3 DNA follows: TGTGCCAGCAGCTCAACAGGGGTGGGGAAACTGTTTTTT.

This clone appeared once. The chain links TRBV18 to TRBJ2-7; D call uncertain. Germline CDR1 is KGHSH and CDR2 is LQKENI. CDR3 length: 13 residues. V was shortened by 6 bases and J by 6 bases, with 15 bases between the two germline ends. The DNA of the CDR3 is TGTGCCAGCTCGCTAACACAATCAGGCGAGCAGTACTTC. Translating gives CASSLTQSGEQYF.

The V and J genes are TRBV6-5 and TRBJ1-5, with 7 bases that match TRBD1. CDR1 is MNHEY and CDR2 is SVGAGI in the germline V gene. The CDR3 has 15 residues. Trimming at V came to 4 bases and at J to 9 bases, leaving 12 bases not matched to a gene. The CDR3 region is CASSSWTGAVRPQHF. For the CDR3, the DNA is TGTGCCAGCAGTTCCTGGACAGGCGCAGTTCGGCCCCAGCATTTT.